The present TCR beta chain was sequenced within a study of blood T cell repertoires in COVID-19. Looking at the study overall: Specimens from acute and convalescent COVID-19 originated in the United States, Italy and Spain. PBMCs, B-cell-depleted T cells, or T cells provided the cDNA or gDNA that made up the material.

J gave up 4 bases and V 2 bases, and 3 bases lay outside the gene matches. The germline V gene encodes CDR1 MNHEY and CDR2 SVGEGT. This CDR3 has 15 residues. How the authors handled the data: Quantification of nucleated cells was approximated via reference gene primer amplification. Assay used: immunoSEQ multiplex PCR; TCRdb lists only in-frame clones, some missing. Clonal size and the V and J genes are those of that table, whereas D and trimming came from the DNA. The sample has a few hundred thousand clones; around 88% are singletons. Sequencing was done on a sample of peripheral blood. The receptor was isolated from a woman between 45 and 60 years old with acute or convalescent COVID-19. The chain recombines TRBV6-2 or TRBV6-3 with TRBJ2-2, with TRBD1 matching over 8 bases. CDR3 coding DNA: TGTGCCAGCAGTTACCCGGGGACAGGCACCGGGGAGCTGTTTTTT. Translated, it gives CASSYPGTGTGELFF.